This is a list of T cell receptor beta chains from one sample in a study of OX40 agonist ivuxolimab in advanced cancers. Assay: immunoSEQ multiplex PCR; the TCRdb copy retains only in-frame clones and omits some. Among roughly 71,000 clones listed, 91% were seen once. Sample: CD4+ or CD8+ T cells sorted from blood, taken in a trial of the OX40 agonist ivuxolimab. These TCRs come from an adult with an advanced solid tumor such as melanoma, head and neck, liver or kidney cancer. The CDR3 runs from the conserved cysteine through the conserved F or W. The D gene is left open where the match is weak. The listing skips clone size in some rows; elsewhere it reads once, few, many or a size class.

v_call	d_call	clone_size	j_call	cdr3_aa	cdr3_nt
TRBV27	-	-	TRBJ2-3	CASSLSSTDTQYF	TGTGCCAGCAGTCTGAGTAGCACAGATACGCAGTATTTT
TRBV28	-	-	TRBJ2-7	CASSRDSLAYEQYF	TGTGCCAGCAGCCGTGATAGCCTAGCCTACGAGCAGTACTTC
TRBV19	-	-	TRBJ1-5	CASIPRGEGQPQHF	TGTGCCAGTATTCCTCGGGGGGAAGGCCAGCCCCAGCATTTT
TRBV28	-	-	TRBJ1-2	CASSWRDQDGYTF	TGTGCCAGCAGTTGGAGGGATCAGGATGGCTACACCTTC
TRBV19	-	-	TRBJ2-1	CASSLGYEQFF	TGTGCCAGTAGTTTAGGGTACGAGCAGTTCTTC
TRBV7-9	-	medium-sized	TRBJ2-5	CASSFPHNQETQYF	TGTGCCAGCAGCTTCCCACACAACCAAGAGACCCAGTACTTC
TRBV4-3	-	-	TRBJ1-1	CASSQEEGVTEAFF	TGCGCCAGCAGCCAAGAGGAGGGGGTTACTGAAGCTTTCTTT
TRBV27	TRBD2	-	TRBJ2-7	CASSTGGGPSEQYF	TGTGCCAGCAGTACCGGGGGGGGGCCGTCCGAGCAGTACTTC
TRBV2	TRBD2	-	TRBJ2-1	CASGGTSGGNEQFF	TGTGCCAGCGGAGGGACTAGCGGGGGCAATGAGCAGTTCTTC
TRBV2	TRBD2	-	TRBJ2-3	CASSVPGLAKDTQYF	TGTGCCAGCAGTGTCCCGGGACTAGCTAAAGATACGCAGTATTTT
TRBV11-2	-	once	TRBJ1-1	CASSLRYRPVVNTEAFF	TGTGCCAGCAGCTTAAGATACAGACCGGTTGTGAACACTGAAGCTTTCTTT
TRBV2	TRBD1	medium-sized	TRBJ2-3	CASSFDLTGGVLDTQYF	TGTGCCAGCAGTTTCGACCTAACAGGGGGCGTACTAGATACGCAGTATTTT
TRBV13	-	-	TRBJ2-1	CASSSIAESSYNEQFF	TGTGCCAGCAGCTCAATAGCGGAAAGCTCCTACAATGAGCAGTTCTTC
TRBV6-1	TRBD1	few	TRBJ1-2	CASSEVGTGYGYTF	TGTGCCAGCAGTGAAGTCGGGACAGGCTATGGCTACACCTTC
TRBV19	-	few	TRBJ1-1	CASSLGLRGLNTEAFF	TGTGCCAGTAGCTTAGGGCTGCGGGGTTTGAACACTGAAGCTTTCTTT